Following are 28 T cell receptor beta chains from one sample sequenced in a study of OX40 agonist ivuxolimab in advanced cancers. Using immunoSEQ multiplex PCR, the repertoire was profiled, and TCRdb retains in-frame clones only, with some absent. The data hold more than 85,000 clones, with approximately 89% observed a single time. The material sequenced was CD4+ or CD8+ T cells sorted from blood, taken in a trial of the OX40 agonist ivuxolimab. These receptors originate from an adult with an advanced solid tumor such as melanoma, head and neck, liver or kidney cancer.

The chain couples TRBV7-3 to TRBJ1-1; the D gene is possibly TRBD1 (5 bases). This CDR3 comprises 16 residues. Per the germline V gene, CDR1 is SGHTA and CDR2 is FQGTGA. V was shortened by 4 bases and J by 3 bases, with 18 bases between the two germline ends. CDR3 bases: TGTGCCAGCAGCTCTTCCCCGGGACGCCAATACACTGAAGCTTTCTTT. Translation gives CASSSSPGRQYTEAFF. Filled out from reference TRBV7-3 and TRBJ1-1, the complete variable domain reads GAGVSQTPSNKVTEKGKYVELRCDPISGHTALYWYRQSLGQGPEFLIYFQGTGAADDSGLPNDRFFAVRPEGSVSTLKIQRTERGDSAVYLCASSSSPGRQYTEAFFGQGTRLTVV.

The rearrangement uses TRBV2 and TRBJ2-2, with TRBD2 matching 9 bases. J was trimmed by 6 bases and V by 6 bases; bases with no gene match: 5. The CDR3 extends over 14 amino acids. Per germline, CDR1 SNHLY and CDR2 FYNNEI. CDR3 coding DNA: TGTGCCAGCAGGTGGCTAGCGGGGCCCGGGGAGCTGTTTTTT. Translation: CASRWLAGPGELFF.

The chain has TRBV19 and TRBJ1-1; 9 nucleotides line up with TRBD1. V lost 4 bases, J lost 0 bases, and 6 bases stayed unmatched. The CDR3 is made up of 16 amino acids. The V gene's germline CDR1 is LNHDA and CDR2 SQIVND (reference sequence). This CDR3 reads CASSTPGTGMNTEAFF. The CDR3 bases are TGTGCCAGTAGTACCCCCGGGACAGGGATGAACACTGAAGCTTTCTTT.

This clone was observed once. The chain couples TRBV7-3 to TRBJ2-5, with D perhaps TRBD2 (5 bases). With 5 bases removed from V and 5 bases from J, the gap between germline ends came to 18 bases. Germline CDR1 SGHTA, CDR2 FQGTGA. The CDR3 has 15 residues. Here the CDR3 DNA reads TGTGCCAGCAGCCTACAAAGAGGGCGCCTCGAGACCCAGTACTTC. This sequence encodes CASSLQRGRLETQYF.

This chain joins TRBV18 and TRBJ2-3; 7 bases agree with TRBD2. From germline, CDR1 is KGHSH and CDR2 LQKENI. The CDR3 loop spans 16 amino acids. Losses at the gene ends were 3 bases for V and 0 bases for J; bases not matched to a gene: 6. The CDR3 DNA is TGTGCCAGCTCACCCCAGACTAGCCTCAGCACAGATACGCAGTATTTT. This translates into CASSPQTSLSTDTQYF.

In its sample, this clone is medium-sized. This sample also contains other DNA sequences that code for the same CDR3. The chain is built from TRBV18 and TRBJ1-2; no clear D. Germline V gene sequence: CDR1 KGHSH, CDR2 LQKENI. This CDR3 region has 15 residues. Trimming pared 6 bases from V and 2 bases from J, leaving 16 bases between. The CDR3 bases are TGTGCCAGCTCCACTCGGGGTATTCGGAACTATGGCTACACCTTC. Encoded protein: CASSTRGIRNYGYTF.

This clone was seen only once. J is TRBJ2-3 and V is TRBV30; D is uncertain. The germline V gene has CDR1 GTSNPN and CDR2 SVGIG (reference sequence). Trimming pared 2 bases from V and 3 bases from J, leaving 12 bases between. This CDR3 contains 14 residues. CDR3 protein: CAWSPPPRTDTQYF. CDR3 DNA sequence: TGTGCCTGGAGTCCCCCTCCCCGTACAGATACGCAGTATTTT.

This chain links TRBV6-6 with TRBJ1-1; 10 bases agree with TRBD1. Germline CDR1 and CDR2: MNHNY and SVGAGI (reference sequence). With V trimmed by 6 bases and J by 6 bases, 4 bases remained unmatched. The CDR3 runs to 13 residues. Here the CDR3 DNA reads TGTGCCAGCAGCCGGGACAGGGGTGCTGAAGCTTTCTTT. Residues: CASSRDRGAEAFF.

This rearrangement joins TRBV7-9 to TRBJ1-2; the match to TRBD1 covers 12 bases. Germline CDR1 and CDR2: SEHNR and FQNEAQ (reference sequence). The J segment lost 8 bases and the V segment lost 4 bases, leaving 20 bases of the junction unmatched. The CDR3 runs to 19 residues. Here the CDR3 DNA reads TGTGCCAGCAGCTACTCCGCCGGGACAGGGGGCCTCTTTGGAGCCGGCTACACCTTC. Encoded protein: CASSYSAGTGGLFGAGYTF. Full variable domain (rest looked up from reference TRBV7-9 and TRBJ1-2): DTGVSQNPRHKITKRGQNVTFRCDPISEHNRLYWYRQTLGQGPEFLTYFQNEAQLEKSRLLSDRFSAERPKGSFSTLEIQRTEQGDSAMYLCASSYSAGTGGLFGAGYTFGSGTRLTVV.

This clone came up once. V usage is TRBV7-9 and J usage is TRBJ2-6, with a possible D match to TRBD2 (6 bases). Trimming removed 4 bases from V and 0 bases from J, with 16 bases in between. Germline CDR1 reads SEHNR; CDR2 reads FQNEAQ (reference sequence). This CDR3 is built from 18 residues. The CDR3 DNA is TGTGCCAGCAGCTACCTTCCTCGGGGGAGCTCTGGGGCCAACGTCCTGACTTTC. Protein product: CASSYLPRGSSGANVLTF.

This clone was seen just once. The V call is TRBV28, the J call TRBJ2-1; possible D gene TRBD2, 6 bases. This CDR3 contains 11 residues. Trimming left V 11 bases short and J 10 bases short, with 15 bases between. CDR1 is MDHEN and CDR2 is SYDVKM in the germline V gene. CDR3 sequence reads: CAVNRRGEQFF. In DNA form, the CDR3 reads TGTGCCGTAAATCGGAGGGGCGAGCAGTTCTTC.

J is TRBJ2-5 and V is TRBV7-6; 9 positions agree with TRBD2. CDR1 is SGHVS and CDR2 is FNYEAQ in the germline V gene. J gave up 11 bases and V 1 base, and 20 bases lay outside the gene matches. This CDR3 is built from 18 residues. The chain's CDR3 is CASSLVGLAGTSGGEQYF. For the CDR3, the DNA is TGTGCCAGCAGCTTAGTCGGCCTAGCGGGAACCTCCGGAGGGGAGCAGTACTTC.

The genes are TRBV19 and TRBJ1-1; D not certain. V lost 5 bases, J lost 4 bases, and 17 bases lay in between. This CDR3 has 15 amino acids. Germline V gene data show CDR1 as LNHDA and CDR2 as SQIVND (reference sequence). The CDR3 DNA is TGTGCCAGTAGTCCTCGACCCCTTCGGGGCACTGAAGCTTTCTTT. Its protein is CASSPRPLRGTEAFF.

This sequence joins TRBV27 and TRBJ2-1; 9 bases match TRBD1. Germline V gene sequence: CDR1 MNHEY, CDR2 SMNVEV (reference sequence). There are 16 residues in the CDR3. V lost 4 bases to trimming and J lost 7 bases; unmatched junction nucleotides: 11. This CDR3 is CASSSSYRGRENEQFF. The DNA of the CDR3 is TGTGCCAGCAGTTCGTCTTACAGGGGGCGAGAGAATGAGCAGTTCTTC.

The chain combines TRBV5-6 with TRBJ1-1; D call uncertain. This CDR3 region has 14 residues. V gave up 2 bases and J gave up 2 bases, with 10 bases separating them. Germline CDR1 SGHDT, CDR2 YYEEEE. This chain's CDR3 is CASSLEDRNTEAFF. In nucleotides, the CDR3 is TGTGCCAGCAGCTTAGAGGACCGAAACACTGAAGCTTTCTTT.

This clone has a single count. The rearrangement uses TRBV7-2 and TRBJ2-7; 12 bases fit TRBD2. From germline, CDR1 is SGHTA and CDR2 FQGNSA. This CDR3 contains 17 residues. With 5 bases clipped from V and 3 bases from J, the junction kept 11 bases outside the gene matches. CDR3 DNA: TGTGCCAGCAGCCATCAGCCGGGACTAGCGGGCGGCTACGAGCAGTACTTC. Its translation: CASSHQPGLAGGYEQYF.

This clone was seen just once. V and J are TRBV4-3 and TRBJ1-1; no reliable D call. Germline V CDR1 and CDR2: LGHNA, YSLEER. CDR3 size: 14 residues. Trimming removed 1 base from V and 4 bases from J, with 10 bases in between. CDR3 coding DNA: TGCGCCAGCAGCCAAGGAATAGACTTCACTGAAGCTTTCTTT. This codes for CASSQGIDFTEAFF.

V gene TRBV28 combines with J gene TRBJ1-1, with D perhaps matching TRBD1 (5 bases). The V end was cut by 7 bases, the J end by 10 bases, with 25 bases between. The CDR3 totals 15 residues. Germline loops: CDR1 MDHEN, CDR2 SYDVKM. The CDR3: CASIPGGESLGLAFF. CDR3 bases: TGTGCCAGCATACCTGGGGGGGAAAGTCTAGGGTTAGCTTTCTTT.

This clone appeared a single time. The V and J genes are TRBV29-1 and TRBJ1-5; a possible D gene is TRBD1 (5 bases). From germline, CDR1 is SQVTM and CDR2 ANQGSEA. V was cut by 4 bases and J by 4 bases, with 14 bases left in between. The CDR3 spans 14 residues. DNA of the CDR3: TGCAGCGTTGTGACCGGACATAAAAATCAGCCCCAGCATTTT. This sequence encodes CSVVTGHKNQPQHF.

This chain uses TRBV19 with TRBJ1-1; D call uncertain. Deletions cut 2 bases from V and 5 bases from J, with 12 bases between. This CDR3 is built from 14 residues. Germline CDR1 reads LNHDA; CDR2 reads SQIVND (reference sequence). The CDR3 reads CASSIQVEGTEAFF. The CDR3 DNA follows: TGTGCCAGTAGTATACAGGTTGAGGGAACTGAAGCTTTCTTT. The full variable domain, rest sourced from reference TRBV19 and TRBJ1-1, is DGGITQSPKYLFRKEGQNVTLSCEQNLNHDAMYWYRQDPGQGLRLIYYSQIVNDFQKGDIAEGYSVSREKKESFPLTVTSAQKNPTAFYLCASSIQVEGTEAFFGQGTRLTVV.

The chain uses TRBV25-1 and TRBJ2-2; D unclear. V was cut by 1 base and J by 14 bases, with 14 bases left in between. Germline V gene lookup returns CDR1 MGHDK and CDR2 SYGVNS. The CDR3 runs 13 residues. CDR3 sequence: CASSELEPIDLFF. The CDR3 DNA reads TGTGCCAGCAGTGAATTAGAGCCCATAGACCTGTTTTTT.

The chain carries TRBV14 and TRBJ1-2, with TRBD1 as a possible D gene (6 bases). Germline CDR1 reads SGHDN; CDR2 reads FVKESK. The CDR3 is made up of 13 amino acids. V was cut by 4 bases and J by 8 bases, with 14 bases left in between. This chain's CDR3 is CASSPVQGSGYTF. The CDR3 DNA sequence: TGTGCCAGCAGCCCTGTACAGGGTAGCGGCTACACCTTC. The whole variable domain, filled in from reference TRBV14 and TRBJ1-2, reads EAGVTQFPSHSVIEKGQTVTLRCDPISGHDNLYWYRRVMGKEIKFLLHFVKESKQDESGMPNNRFLAERTGGTYSTLKVQPAELEDSGVYFCASSPVQGSGYTFGSGTRLTVV.

This clone was observed once. V gene TRBV18 combines with J gene TRBJ2-7; weak D call: TRBD2 (6 bases). This CDR3 comprises 15 residues. V lost 3 bases to trimming and J lost 6 bases, with 18 bases between them. Per the germline V gene, CDR1 is KGHSH and CDR2 is LQKENI. The CDR3 nucleotides are TGTGCCAGCTCACCTCTAGTGGGGGAGGCAAGCGAGCAGTACTTC. This translates into CASSPLVGEASEQYF.

The V call is TRBV7-2, the J call TRBJ1-5; 8 bases agree with TRBD1. After removal of 5 bases from V and 15 bases from J, the junction contained 9 bases not matched to a gene. This CDR3 comprises 12 residues. CDR1 and CDR2 (germline): SGHTA, FQGNSA. Here the CDR3 DNA reads TGTGCCAGCAGCCCCTCGGGACAGGCTCCGCATTTT. This codes for CASSPSGQAPHF.

The genes are TRBV7-2 and TRBJ2-7, with 9 bases fitting TRBD1. Trimming took 1 base from V and 2 from J; bases not matched to a gene: 0. The CDR3 totals 14 residues. Per germline, CDR1 SGHTA and CDR2 FQGNSA. The CDR3 nucleotides read TGTGCCAGCAGCTTAGGACAGGGGGCCTACGAGCAGTACTTC. It is translated as CASSLGQGAYEQYF.

The rearrangement links TRBV11-1 to TRBJ2-6, with D perhaps assigned TRBD1 or TRBD2 (5 bases each). There are 18 residues in the CDR3. V lost 4 bases and J lost 5, with 21 bases in between. The germline V gene encodes CDR1 SGHAT and CDR2 FQDESV (reference sequence). The CDR3: CASSSLGTARVWANVLTF. CDR3 coding DNA: TGTGCCAGCAGCTCCCTGGGGACCGCGAGAGTCTGGGCCAACGTCCTGACTTTC.

This rearrangement joins TRBV28 to TRBJ1-1, with TRBD1 matching 11 bases. Germline V gene lookup returns CDR1 MDHEN and CDR2 SYDVKM. The CDR3 has 18 amino acids. V was pared by 1 base and J by 0 bases, with 7 bases of the junction left unmatched. The CDR3 DNA is TGTGCCAGCAGTTTATTCGGGACAGGGGGTCCCATGAACACTGAAGCTTTCTTT. Its translation is CASSLFGTGGPMNTEAFF.

The CDR3 bases are TGCGCCAGCAGCCAAGATGAGGGGTCTGGCGGCTACACCTTC. Amino acids: CASSQDEGSGGYTF. The rearrangement joins TRBV4-1 to TRBJ1-2; maybe TRBD1 (5 bases). CDR3 size: 14 residues. Trimming left V 0 bases short and J 8 bases short, with 13 bases between. Germline CDR1 and CDR2: MGHRA and YSYEKL.